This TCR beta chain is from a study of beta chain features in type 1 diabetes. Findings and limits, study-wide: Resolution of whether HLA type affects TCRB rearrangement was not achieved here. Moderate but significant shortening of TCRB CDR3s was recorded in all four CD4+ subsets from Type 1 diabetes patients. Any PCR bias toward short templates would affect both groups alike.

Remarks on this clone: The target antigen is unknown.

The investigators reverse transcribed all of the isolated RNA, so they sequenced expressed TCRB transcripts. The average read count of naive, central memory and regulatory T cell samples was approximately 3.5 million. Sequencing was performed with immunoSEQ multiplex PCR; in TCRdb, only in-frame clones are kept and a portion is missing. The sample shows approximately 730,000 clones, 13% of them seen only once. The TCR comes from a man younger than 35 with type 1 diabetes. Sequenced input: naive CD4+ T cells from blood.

In DNA, the CDR3 is TGCAGCGTCCTAGGACTAGCGGGGAGCAATGAGCAGTTCTTC. It encodes CSVLGLAGSNEQFF. This chain joins TRBV29-1 and TRBJ2-1, with TRBD2 matching 12 bases. V shed 6 bases, J shed 6 bases, and the junction held 6 bases outside the gene matches. The CDR3 loop spans 14 amino acids. Germline CDR1 reads SQVTM; CDR2 reads ANQGSEA.